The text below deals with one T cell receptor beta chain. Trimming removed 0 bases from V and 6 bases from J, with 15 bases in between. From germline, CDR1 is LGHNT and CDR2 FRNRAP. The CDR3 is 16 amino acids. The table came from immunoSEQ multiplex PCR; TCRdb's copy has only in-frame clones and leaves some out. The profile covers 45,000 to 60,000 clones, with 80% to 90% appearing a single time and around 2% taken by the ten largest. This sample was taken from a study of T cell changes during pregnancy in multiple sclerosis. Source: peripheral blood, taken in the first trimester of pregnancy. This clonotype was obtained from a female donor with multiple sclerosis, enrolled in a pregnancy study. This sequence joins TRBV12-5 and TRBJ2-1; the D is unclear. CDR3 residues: CASGLVLSQSPNEQFF. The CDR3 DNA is TGTGCTAGTGGTTTGGTACTTTCGCAAAGCCCCAATGAGCAGTTCTTC.